These 22 T cell receptor beta chains were sequenced from one sample in a study of blood T cell repertoires in COVID-19. Produced via immunoSEQ multiplex PCR; TCRdb's table is partial and in-frame only. The repertoire holds around 280,000 clones, with roughly 86% as singletons. The sample was peripheral blood. Receptors were obtained from a woman in her 30s who had recovered from COVID-19.

V usage is TRBV5-4 and J usage is TRBJ1-2, with TRBD1 matching over 7 bases. Trimming cost V 3 bases and J 4 bases; bases outside gene matches: 12. This CDR3 contains 16 residues. Germline V lookup: CDR1 SGHNT, CDR2 YYREEE (reference sequence). In DNA, the CDR3 is TGTGCCAGCAGCTATAGGGGGGTGACAGGGACCTATGGCTACACCTTC. It is translated as CASSYRGVTGTYGYTF. The full variable domain, completed using reference TRBV5-4 and TRBJ1-2, is ETGVTQSPTHLIKTRGQQVTLRCSSQSGHNTVSWYQQALGQGPQFIFQYYREEENGRGNFPPRFSGLQFPNYSSELNVNALELDDSALYLCASSYRGVTGTYGYTFGSGTRLTVV.

This clone was counted a single time. At one of its ends the junction is not consistent with the germline gene, which may arise from a read error. This chain joins TRBV6-5 and TRBJ2-7, with 7 nucleotides matching TRBD2. The germline CDR1 and CDR2 sequences are MNHEY and SVGAGI. This CDR3 comprises 14 residues. CDR3 sequence reads: CAGSGGGGEYEQYF. In nucleotides, the CDR3 is TGTGCCGGCAGCGGTGGCGGGGGAGAGTACGAGCAGTACTTC.

This chain uses TRBV7-2 with TRBJ2-1; D perhaps matches TRBD1 (6 bases). Between the trimmed V and J ends, which lost 7 bases and 8 bases, there was a span of 15 bases. This CDR3 contains 13 residues. Germline CDR1 is SGHTA and CDR2 is FQGNSA. CDR3: CASKQGSFDEQFF. Written as DNA, the CDR3 is TGTGCCAGCAAACAGGGTTCATTCGATGAGCAGTTCTTC.

The CDR3 DNA reads TGTGCCAGCAGCGATCTAGCGGGAAGCTCCTACGAGCAGTACTTC. Translation gives CASSDLAGSSYEQYF. This rearrangement joins TRBV5-6 to TRBJ2-7, with 9 bases matching TRBD2. Looked up from germline, CDR1 is SGHDT and CDR2 is YYEEEE. Trimming took 4 bases from V and 0 from J; bases not matched to a gene: 5. The CDR3 has 15 residues.

The chain couples TRBV3-1 (or the pseudogene TRBV3-2) to TRBJ1-2; 8 nucleotides align to TRBD1. V lost 1 base and J lost 1; bases outside the gene matches: 2. This CDR3 region has 15 residues. Germline CDR1 LGHDT, CDR2 YNNKEL (reference sequence). The CDR3 reads CASSQAGQVNYGYTF. In DNA form, the CDR3 reads TGTGCCAGCAGCCAAGCGGGACAGGTTAACTATGGCTACACCTTC.

This chain joins TRBV2 and TRBJ2-1, with 7 bases aligning to TRBD2. The CDR3 length is 14 residues. Germline trimming cut 11 bases from V and 9 bases from J; bases unmatched to any gene: 16. Per germline, CDR1 SNHLY and CDR2 FYNNEI. The CDR3 bases are TGTGCCGGGCGGGGAAGCGGGGCGGGAAGTGAGCAGTTCTTC. The encoded protein is CAGRGSGAGSEQFF.

V and J are TRBV12-3 or TRBV12-4 and TRBJ1-4; 9 bases fit TRBD1. Unmatched junction bases numbered 2, after V lost 6 bases and J lost 6 bases. There are 13 residues in the CDR3. The CDR3 sequence is CASRRTGDEKLFF. In DNA, the CDR3 is TGTGCCAGCAGGAGGACAGGGGATGAAAAACTGTTTTTT.

The rearrangement joins TRBV10-3 to TRBJ1-6, with TRBD1 matching over 7 bases. The J segment lost 8 bases and the V segment lost 11 bases, leaving 12 bases of the junction unmatched. The CDR3 sequence is 14 residues long. Germline CDR1 is ENHRY and CDR2 is SYGVKD. The CDR3 region is CAAHQGRGYSPLHF. In nucleotides, the CDR3 is TGTGCCGCCCACCAAGGCAGGGGGTATTCACCCCTCCACTTT.

This chain links TRBV9 with TRBJ1-2, with 9 bases that match TRBD1. The germline CDR1 and CDR2 sequences are SGDLS and YYNGEE. The CDR3 sequence is 16 residues long. V dropped 5 bases and J dropped 6; count of bases not matched to a gene: 14. CDR3 sequence reads: CASSIHRDRVGDGYTF. For the CDR3, the DNA is TGTGCCAGCAGTATACACCGGGACAGGGTCGGTGATGGCTACACCTTC.

The chain couples TRBV11-3 to TRBJ2-1, with a possible D match to TRBD2 (6 bases). V was clipped by 0 bases and J by 2 bases, with 11 bases between them. The CDR3 spans 16 residues. Germline V gene sequence: CDR1 SGHNT, CDR2 YENEEA. The CDR3 loop is CASSLDPPSAYNEQFF. CDR3 bases: TGTGCCAGCAGCTTAGATCCTCCTAGCGCCTACAATGAGCAGTTCTTC.

The table lists this clone with a count of one. This rearrangement joins TRBV19 to TRBJ2-1, with TRBD1 as a possible D gene (5 bases). Trimming pared 6 bases from V and 9 bases from J, leaving 15 bases between. The CDR3 spans 13 residues. CDR1 and CDR2 from the germline V gene are LNHDA and SQIVND (reference sequence). The CDR3 is CASRWSAGREQFF. The CDR3 DNA sequence: TGTGCCAGTAGGTGGAGCGCAGGGCGTGAGCAGTTCTTC.

The genes are TRBV9 and TRBJ1-1; the match to TRBD1 covers 7 bases. Germline V gives CDR1 SGDLS, CDR2 YYNGEE. The CDR3 totals 16 residues. The V gene end was trimmed by 5 bases and the J gene end by 2 bases; junction bases not matched to a gene: 12. This CDR3 is CASSGRTGALNTEAFF. As DNA, the CDR3 is TGTGCCAGCAGTGGCCGAACAGGGGCCCTCAACACTGAAGCTTTCTTT.

This clone turned up a few times. This chain connects TRBV18 to TRBJ2-3; 13 positions agree with TRBD2. The CDR3 has 17 residues. CDR1 is KGHSH, CDR2 LQKENI, per germline. Trimming took 2 bases from V and 1 from J; bases not matched to a gene: 3. CDR3 loop: CASSPSGLAGGTDTQYF. CDR3 DNA: TGTGCCAGCTCACCATCCGGACTAGCGGGAGGCACAGATACGCAGTATTTT. The variable domain in full, completed from reference TRBV18 and TRBJ2-3, reads NAGVMQNPRHLVRRRGQEARLRCSPMKGHSHVYWYRQLPEEGLKFMVYLQKENIIDESGMPKERFSAEFPKEGPSILRIQQVVRGDSAAYFCASSPSGLAGGTDTQYFGPGTRLTVL.

This clone occurred a few times. This chain uses TRBV24-1 with TRBJ2-5, with D perhaps matching TRBD1 (7 bases). V was shortened by 5 bases and J by 3 bases, with 12 bases between the two germline ends. The CDR3 contains 14 residues. Germline V CDR1 and CDR2: KGHDR, SFDVKD. The CDR3 sequence is CATSGRDREETQYF. The CDR3 DNA reads TGTGCCACCAGTGGGAGGGACAGAGAAGAGACCCAGTACTTC.

The CDR3: CASSFFSAGLNTEAFF. The CDR3 nucleotides read TGTGCCAGCAGTTTCTTTTCCGCAGGTTTGAACACTGAAGCTTTCTTT. The rearrangement links TRBV27 to TRBJ1-1; D gene unclear. This CDR3 region has 16 residues. The V gene lost 3 bases and the J gene lost 0 bases, with 14 bases spanning the gap. Germline-derived CDR1 and CDR2 are MNHEY and SMNVEV (reference sequence).

The chain combines TRBV5-1 with TRBJ1-2; no clear D gene. This CDR3 has 15 amino acids. In germline, CDR1 is SGHRS, CDR2 YFSETQ. V was clipped by 0 bases and J by 4 bases, with 13 bases between them. The CDR3 protein is CASSLESGKVYGYTF. The DNA of the CDR3 is TGCGCCAGCAGCTTGGAAAGCGGGAAAGTCTATGGCTACACCTTC.

The J gene is TRBJ1-4, the V gene TRBV28; 8 bases map to TRBD1. This CDR3 comprises 18 residues. In germline, CDR1 is MDHEN, CDR2 SYDVKM. Trimming removed 5 bases from V and 3 bases from J; junction bases left unmatched: 14. CDR3 loop: CASSLRAGGWPANEKLFF. The CDR3 DNA follows: TGTGCCAGCAGTCTACGTGCAGGGGGCTGGCCAGCTAATGAAAAACTGTTTTTT.

V and J are TRBV5-4 and TRBJ2-3, with 9 bases identical to TRBD1. With 4 bases clipped from V and 0 bases from J, the junction kept 6 bases outside the gene matches. The CDR3 covers 16 residues. Germline V gene sequence: CDR1 SGHNT, CDR2 YYREEE (reference sequence). CDR3 residues: CASSLGTGSSTDTQYF. CDR3 nucleotide sequence: TGTGCCAGCAGCCTAGGGACAGGGAGTAGCACAGATACGCAGTATTTT.

The chain recombines TRBV19 with TRBJ1-5, with TRBD1 as a possible D gene (6 bases). The CDR3 has 15 residues. Germline assignment: CDR1 LNHDA and CDR2 SQIVND (reference sequence). Trimming pared 3 bases from V and 1 base from J, leaving 10 bases between. DNA of the CDR3: TGTGCCAGTAGTATGTCAGGGGCCAGCAATCAGCCCCAGCATTTT. Its translation is CASSMSGASNQPQHF. Complete variable domain (other parts from reference TRBV19 and TRBJ1-5): DGGITQSPKYLFRKEGQNVTLSCEQNLNHDAMYWYRQDPGQGLRLIYYSQIVNDFQKGDIAEGYSVSREKKESFPLTVTSAQKNPTAFYLCASSMSGASNQPQHFGDGTRLSIL.

J is TRBJ2-1 and V is TRBV6-5; perhaps TRBD2 as D (7 bases). Germline V CDR1 and CDR2: MNHEY, SVGAGI. V lost 4 bases and J lost 11, with 18 bases in between. This CDR3 is 14 amino acids long. Here the CDR3 DNA reads TGTGCCAGCAGTTCCCCCGGGGGGCGGGCGCAGCAGTTCTTC. Translated, it gives CASSSPGGRAQQFF.

This chain connects TRBV27 to TRBJ1-2; 10 nucleotides match TRBD1. Germline V gene lookup returns CDR1 MNHEY and CDR2 SMNVEV (reference sequence). V lost 7 bases, J lost 5 bases, and 7 bases stayed unmatched. CDR3 length equals 14 residues. The CDR3 here is CASKTGGRNYGYTF. The DNA for the CDR3 is TGTGCCAGCAAGACAGGGGGCCGAAATTATGGCTACACCTTC.

This rearrangement joins TRBV11-2 to TRBJ2-7, with D uncertain. The V end lost 0 bases, the J end lost 0 bases, and 6 bases lay between the germline ends. CDR3 length equals 14 residues. Germline V gene data show CDR1 as SGHAT and CDR2 as FQNNGV. CDR3 residues: CASSLDLSSYEQYF. As DNA, the CDR3 is TGTGCCAGCAGCTTAGATCTTAGCTCCTACGAGCAGTACTTC.